Presented here are 17 T cell receptor beta chains from one specimen sequenced in a study of glioma-infiltrating T cells after dendritic cell vaccination. Stated time point: after dendritic cell vaccination, including at tumor progression/relapse. Only in-frame clones appear in the TCRdb table, and some are missing; sequencing was by immunoSEQ multiplex PCR. Seen here are 98,000 or so clones, 80% observed once, and the top ten hold 5% to 7%. This specimen consisted of blood, obtained after dendritic cell vaccination. The origin of the receptors is a human donor with glioblastoma.

V usage is TRBV27 and J usage is TRBJ2-1; TRBD2 aligns across 12 bases. Germline V CDR1 and CDR2: MNHEY, SMNVEV (reference sequence). The CDR3 has 15 amino acids. Trimming cost V 7 bases and J 6 bases; bases outside gene matches: 7. CDR3 coding DNA: TGTGCCAGCAAAACTAGCGGGAGGTGGGCCAATGAGCAGTTCTTC. Amino acids: CASKTSGRWANEQFF.

The chain carries TRBV5-1 and TRBJ2-5; 7 bases map to TRBD2. The V gene's germline CDR1 is SGHRS and CDR2 YFSETQ. V was pared by 0 bases and J by 1 base, with 3 bases of the junction left unmatched. This CDR3 comprises 15 residues. As DNA, the CDR3 is TGCGCCAGCAGCTTGGCAGCGGGGATCCAAGAGACCCAGTACTTC. Translated, it gives CASSLAAGIQETQYF.

This chain connects TRBV4-2 to TRBJ2-7, with D possibly TRBD2 on 5 matching bases. Germline V gives CDR1 LGHNA, CDR2 YNFKEQ. CDR3 size: 14 residues. V lost 5 bases and J lost 0, with 11 bases in between. The CDR3: CASSKAGFSYEQYF. Written as DNA, the CDR3 is TGTGCCAGCAGCAAGGCGGGTTTCTCCTACGAGCAGTACTTC.

In this sample, this clone turned up a few times. The V and J genes are TRBV7-3 and TRBJ2-3; D is ambiguous. Trimming took 5 bases from V and 2 from J, leaving 11 bases between them. The germline CDR1 and CDR2 sequences are SGHTA and FQGTGA. CDR3 length: 14 amino acids. For the CDR3, the DNA is TGTGCCAGCAGCCAAGCCTCTAACACAGATACGCAGTATTTT. Translating gives CASSQASNTDTQYF. The full variable domain, rest sourced from reference TRBV7-3 and TRBJ2-3, is GAGVSQTPSNKVTEKGKYVELRCDPISGHTALYWYRQSLGQGPEFLIYFQGTGAADDSGLPNDRFFAVRPEGSVSTLKIQRTERGDSAVYLCASSQASNTDTQYFGPGTRLTVL.

This clone was seen more than once but under ten times. The chain joins TRBV4-2 to TRBJ2-4, with D tentatively TRBD1 (9 bases). CDR1 LGHNA and CDR2 YNFKEQ come from the germline V gene. V was clipped by 3 bases and J by 2 bases, with 20 bases between them. The CDR3 loop spans 18 amino acids. CDR3 sequence reads: CASSQGLGTGRPKNIQYF. CDR3 nucleotides: TGTGCCAGCAGCCAGGGACTAGGGACAGGGAGACCCAAAAACATTCAGTACTTC.

This clone was picked up a small number of times. V usage is TRBV18 and J usage is TRBJ1-5; D perhaps matches TRBD1 (5 bases). Trimming pared 3 bases from V and 7 bases from J, leaving 13 bases between. The germline CDR1 and CDR2 sequences are KGHSH and LQKENI. This CDR3 is built from 14 residues. This CDR3 is CASSPSQGGQPQHF. CDR3 DNA sequence: TGTGCCAGCTCACCGAGTCAGGGAGGACAGCCCCAGCATTTT.

The chain links TRBV5-5 to TRBJ2-7, with 10 bases aligning to TRBD1. The CDR3 length is 15 residues. Trimming at V came to 2 bases and at J to 2 bases, leaving 4 bases not matched to a gene. Germline V gene lookup returns CDR1 SGHKS and CDR2 YYEKEE (reference sequence). CDR3 loop: CASSFGQGDTYEQYF. Written as DNA, the CDR3 is TGTGCCAGCAGCTTCGGACAGGGGGATACCTACGAGCAGTACTTC.

Details on this clone: Additional DNA sequences in this sample encode the identical CDR3. This chain links TRBV30 with TRBJ2-6, with a tentative D call TRBD1 (5 bases). There are 18 residues in the CDR3. Germline values: CDR1 GTSNPN, CDR2 SVGIG (reference sequence). The V end lost 0 bases, the J end lost 0 bases, and 15 bases lay between the germline ends. CDR3 sequence reads: CAWSVGRGALSGANVLTF. In DNA form, the CDR3 reads TGTGCCTGGAGTGTAGGTAGGGGCGCTCTCTCTGGGGCCAACGTCCTGACTTTC.

This clone was found a few times. The chain links TRBV25-1 to TRBJ1-6; D is unresolved. CDR1 and CDR2 (germline): MGHDK, SYGVNS. The CDR3 has 13 residues. Trimming took off 8 bases at V and 9 bases at J, with 14 bases between the two ends. The CDR3 DNA follows: TGTGCCAGCCAGCTTCGGGCGGGTTCACCCCTCCACTTT. This codes for CASQLRAGSPLHF.

The CDR3 DNA sequence: TGCGCCAGCAGCCCCTCCGCGACTAGCGGATACCAAGAGACCCAGTACTTC. Translating gives CASSPSATSGYQETQYF. The rearrangement links TRBV5-1 to TRBJ2-5, with TRBD2 matching over 9 bases. V lost 4 bases and J lost 0; bases outside the gene matches: 10. This CDR3 region has 17 residues. From germline, CDR1 is SGHRS and CDR2 YFSETQ.

This chain connects TRBV5-1 to TRBJ1-1, with D perhaps matching TRBD1 (5 bases). Trimming removed 7 bases at V and 7 bases at J, with 17 bases between. The CDR3 length is 13 residues. The germline CDR1 and CDR2 sequences are SGHRS and YFSETQ. The CDR3 region is CASGRRQYGEAFF. The CDR3 DNA follows: TGCGCCAGCGGTCGAAGACAGTATGGTGAAGCTTTCTTT.

This chain joins TRBV6-6 and TRBJ1-1, with D uncertain. The CDR3 runs to 14 residues. Looked up from germline, CDR1 is MNHNY and CDR2 is SVGAGI (reference sequence). Trimming shortened V by 7 bases and J by 2 bases, and 14 bases separated the two germline ends. CDR3 in amino acids: CASNFQEVNTEAFF. The CDR3 DNA reads TGTGCCAGCAATTTCCAGGAGGTAAACACTGAAGCTTTCTTT.

This clone was observed a few times. The chain combines TRBV19 with TRBJ2-2, with D tentatively TRBD2 (6 bases). This CDR3 spans 15 amino acids. Trimming stripped 4 bases from V and 3 bases from J, with 12 bases between. The germline gives CDR1 LNHDA, CDR2 SQIVND (reference sequence). The DNA for the CDR3 is TGTGCCAGTAGTAACCGACTAGTCCACACCGGGGAGCTGTTTTTT. As protein: CASSNRLVHTGELFF.

The gene calls are TRBV29-1 and TRBJ2-7, with 7 bases identical to TRBD2. Trimming took 0 bases from V and 3 from J; bases not matched to a gene: 5. This CDR3 comprises 14 residues. Germline V gene sequence: CDR1 SQVTM, CDR2 ANQGSEA. The CDR3 spells CSVEDYGGSYEQYF. The CDR3 DNA is TGCAGCGTTGAAGATTACGGCGGGAGCTACGAGCAGTACTTC.

This chain joins TRBV6-5 and TRBJ1-1; D is unresolved. Germline CDR1 reads MNHEY; CDR2 reads SVGAGI. This CDR3 comprises 14 residues. Trimming left V 0 bases short and J 10 bases short, with 15 bases between. CDR3 amino acids: CASSYSGRHKAAFF. CDR3 DNA: TGTGCCAGCAGTTACTCAGGGAGGCATAAGGCAGCTTTCTTT.

This chain links TRBV4-2 with TRBJ2-5; D is unresolved. The V and J ends lost 0 bases and 6 bases respectively, with 8 bases between them. This CDR3 has 13 residues. The V gene's germline CDR1 is LGHNA and CDR2 YNFKEQ. The CDR3: CASSQDRGQTQYF. Written as DNA, the CDR3 is TGTGCCAGCAGCCAAGATCGAGGTCAGACCCAGTACTTC.

The V gene is TRBV7-6, the J gene TRBJ2-1; TRBD1 aligns across 7 bases. Germline V lookup: CDR1 SGHVS, CDR2 FNYEAQ. Trimming removed 5 bases from V and 2 bases from J; junction bases left unmatched: 6. The CDR3 loop spans 15 amino acids. The CDR3 sequence is CASSPGQAPYNEQFF. CDR3 DNA: TGTGCCAGCAGCCCCGGACAGGCACCCTACAATGAGCAGTTCTTC.